This TCR beta chain is drawn from a study of T cells in tumors and immune-related adverse events. Here immunoSEQ multiplex PCR was the method, and the copy in TCRdb shows in-frame clones only, minus some. The data hold roughly 20,000 clones, with around 90% observed a single time. CDR1 is SQVTM and CDR2 is ANQGSEA in the germline V gene. The ends were cut back, 0 bases at V and 9 bases at J, with 17 bases in the middle. The CDR3 contains 14 residues. The TCR comes from a female donor with metastatic renal cell carcinoma. This rearrangement joins TRBV29-1 to TRBJ2-5; D may be TRBD1 (6 bases). The input for sequencing was lymph node tissue, taken from a patient treated with anti-PD-1 therapy. CDR3 nucleotides: TGCAGCGTTGAAGAAGGGGCAGGGGTGGGTCCCCAGTACTTC. Protein sequence: CSVEEGAGVGPQYF.